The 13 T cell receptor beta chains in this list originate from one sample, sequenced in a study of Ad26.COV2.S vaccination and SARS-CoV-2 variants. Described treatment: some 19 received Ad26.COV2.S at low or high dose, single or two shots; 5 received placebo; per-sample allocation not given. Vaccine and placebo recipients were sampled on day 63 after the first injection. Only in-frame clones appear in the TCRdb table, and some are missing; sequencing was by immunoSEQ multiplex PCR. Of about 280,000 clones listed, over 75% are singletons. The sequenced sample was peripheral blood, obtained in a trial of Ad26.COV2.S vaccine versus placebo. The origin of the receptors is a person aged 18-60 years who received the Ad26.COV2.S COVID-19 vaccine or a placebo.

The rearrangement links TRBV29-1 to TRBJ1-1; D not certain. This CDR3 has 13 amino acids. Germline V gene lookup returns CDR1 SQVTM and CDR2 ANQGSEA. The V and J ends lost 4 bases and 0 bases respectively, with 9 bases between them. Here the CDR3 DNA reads TGCAGCGTTGCATCAGCCCTGAACACTGAAGCTTTCTTT. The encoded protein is CSVASALNTEAFF.

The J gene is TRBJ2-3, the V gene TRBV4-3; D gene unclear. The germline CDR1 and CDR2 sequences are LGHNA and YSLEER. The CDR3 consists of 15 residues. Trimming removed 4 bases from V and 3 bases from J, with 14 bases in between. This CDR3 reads CASSPYFLGTDTQYF. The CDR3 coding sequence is TGCGCCAGCAGCCCTTACTTCCTCGGGACAGATACGCAGTATTTT.

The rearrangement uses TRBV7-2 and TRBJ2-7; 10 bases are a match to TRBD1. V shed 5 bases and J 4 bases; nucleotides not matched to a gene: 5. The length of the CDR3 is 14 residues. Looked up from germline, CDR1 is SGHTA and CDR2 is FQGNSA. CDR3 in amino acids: CASSRMGQGYEQYF. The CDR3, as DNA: TGTGCCAGCAGCCGGATGGGACAGGGGTACGAGCAGTACTTC.

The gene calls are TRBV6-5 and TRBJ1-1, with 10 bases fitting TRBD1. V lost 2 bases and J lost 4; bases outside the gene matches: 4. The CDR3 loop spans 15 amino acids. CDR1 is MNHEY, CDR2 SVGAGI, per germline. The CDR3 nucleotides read TGTGCCAGCAGTTACCGGAGGACAGGGGGCACTGAAGCTTTCTTT. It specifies CASSYRRTGGTEAFF.

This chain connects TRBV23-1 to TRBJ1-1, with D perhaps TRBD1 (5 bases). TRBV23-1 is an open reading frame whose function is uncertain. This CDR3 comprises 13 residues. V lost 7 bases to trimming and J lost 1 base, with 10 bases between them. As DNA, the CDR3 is TGCGCCAGCATGGGACGGGGGAACACTGAAGCTTTCTTT. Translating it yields CASMGRGNTEAFF.

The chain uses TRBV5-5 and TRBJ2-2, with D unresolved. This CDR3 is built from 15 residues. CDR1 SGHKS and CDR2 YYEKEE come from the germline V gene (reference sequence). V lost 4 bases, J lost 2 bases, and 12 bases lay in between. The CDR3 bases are TGTGCCAGCAGCCCCACCTGGGTTAACACCGGGGAGCTGTTTTTT. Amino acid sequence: CASSPTWVNTGELFF.

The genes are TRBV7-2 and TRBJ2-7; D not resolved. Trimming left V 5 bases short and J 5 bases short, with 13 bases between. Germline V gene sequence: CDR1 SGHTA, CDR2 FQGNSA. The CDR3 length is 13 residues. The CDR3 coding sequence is TGTGCCAGCAGCCGCCCCCATCGGGACGAGCAGTACTTC. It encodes CASSRPHRDEQYF.

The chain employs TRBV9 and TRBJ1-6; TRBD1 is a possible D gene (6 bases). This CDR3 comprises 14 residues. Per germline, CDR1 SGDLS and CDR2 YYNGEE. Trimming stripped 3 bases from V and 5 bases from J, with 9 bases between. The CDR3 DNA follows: TGTGCCAGCAGCGCGGGACATCATAATTCACCCCTCCACTTT. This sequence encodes CASSAGHHNSPLHF.

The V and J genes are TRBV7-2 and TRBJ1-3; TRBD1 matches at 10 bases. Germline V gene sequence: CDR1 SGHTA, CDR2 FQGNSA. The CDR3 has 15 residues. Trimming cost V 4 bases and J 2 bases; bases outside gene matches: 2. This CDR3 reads CASSWGTGAGNTIYF. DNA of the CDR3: TGTGCCAGCAGCTGGGGGACAGGGGCTGGAAACACCATATATTTT.

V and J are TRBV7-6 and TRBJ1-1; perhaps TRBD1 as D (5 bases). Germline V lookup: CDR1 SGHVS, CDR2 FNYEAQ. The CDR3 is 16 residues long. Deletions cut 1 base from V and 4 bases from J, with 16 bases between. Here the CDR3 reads CASSLEAARAGTEAFF. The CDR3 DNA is TGTGCCAGCAGCTTAGAGGCTGCCAGGGCGGGCACTGAAGCTTTCTTT.

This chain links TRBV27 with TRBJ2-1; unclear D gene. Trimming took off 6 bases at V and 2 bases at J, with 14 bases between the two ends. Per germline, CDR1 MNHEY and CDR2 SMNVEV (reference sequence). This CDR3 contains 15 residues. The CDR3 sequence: CASRPSTYTYNEQFF. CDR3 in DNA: TGTGCCAGCAGGCCTTCGACGTACACCTACAATGAGCAGTTCTTC.

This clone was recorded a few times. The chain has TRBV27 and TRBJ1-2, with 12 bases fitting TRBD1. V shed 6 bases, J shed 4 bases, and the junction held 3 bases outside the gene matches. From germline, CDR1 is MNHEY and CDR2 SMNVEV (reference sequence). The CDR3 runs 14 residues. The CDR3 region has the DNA TGTGCCAGCAGCGGGACAGGGGGCATCTATGGCTACACCTTC. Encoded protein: CASSGTGGIYGYTF.

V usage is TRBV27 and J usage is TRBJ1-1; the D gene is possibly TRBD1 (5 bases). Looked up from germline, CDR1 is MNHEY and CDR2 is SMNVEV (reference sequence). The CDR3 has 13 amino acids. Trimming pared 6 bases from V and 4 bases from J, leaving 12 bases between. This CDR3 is CASRGTGGTEAFF. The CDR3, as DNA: TGTGCCAGCAGGGGAACAGGAGGCACTGAAGCTTTCTTT.